Listed below are T cell receptor beta chains from one sample, sequenced in a study of cytomegalovirus exposure and HLA in healthy donors. The protocol was immunoSEQ multiplex PCR, while the TCRdb copy is restricted to in-frame clones and leaves out a portion. Among fewer than 40,000 clones, around 86% were seen once, and the ten largest hold about an eighth. Sequenced: PBMCs. These receptors were obtained from a woman in her 40s in good health and CMV-seropositive. The CDR3 runs from the conserved cysteine through the conserved F or W. The D gene is left open where the match is weak. Clone size appears in some rows only: once, few, many, or a class for an expanded clone.

>TRBV5-1|TRBD2|-|TRBJ2-5|15
TGCGCCAGCAGCTCAGGCGGGGGGGGACAAGAGACCCAGTACTTC
CASSSGGGGQETQYF
>TRBV19|-|-|TRBJ1-2|13
TGTGCCAGTTCGAGGGCACCCCCATATGGCTACACCTTC
CASSRAPPYGYTF
>TRBV10-2|TRBD1|-|TRBJ1-3|12
TGCGCCAGCAGACCGCAGGGGGACACCATATATTTT
CASRPQGDTIYF
>TRBV10-3|TRBD1|once|TRBJ1-1|13
TGTGCCATCAAGTTTGATGAGGGGACAGGGGCCTTCTTT
CAIKFDEGTGAFF
>TRBV7-9|-|-|TRBJ1-1|18
TGTGCCAGCAGCTTAGCTCAGGGTGACTCCCCAATGAACACTGAAGCTTTCTTT
CASSLAQGDSPMNTEAFF
>TRBV2|TRBD1|-|TRBJ2-7|14
TGTGCCAGCAGGACAGGGGGCCTCTCCTACGAGCAGTACTTC
CASRTGGLSYEQYF
>TRBV4-3|-|few|TRBJ1-2|13
TGCGCCAGCAGCCAAGATGTAGGGGTCGGCTACACCTTC
CASSQDVGVGYTF
>TRBV12-5|TRBD1|-|TRBJ2-7|13
TGTGCTAGTGGCCCGGGACAGGGATACGAGCAGTACTTC
CASGPGQGYEQYF
>TRBV13|TRBD1|-|TRBJ1-3|16
TGTGCCAGCAGACGACAGGGGCTAGGGGAAGGAAACACCATATATTTT
CASRRQGLGEGNTIYF
>TRBV2|-|-|TRBJ1-6|15
TGTGCCAGCAGATCACAGGGTTCCTATAATTCACCCCTCCACTTT
CASRSQGSYNSPLHF
>TRBV7-9|-|-|TRBJ1-3|15
TGTGCCAGCAGCTTCTTTGGTGAGCTGGGAAACACCATATATTTT
CASSFFGELGNTIYF
>TRBV9|-|-|TRBJ1-3|15
TGTGCCAGCAGCGTAGACGGAGGATTGGGAAACACCATATATTTT
CASSVDGGLGNTIYF